The text below deals with one T cell receptor (beta chain). This clonotype was detected ten times or more. Its binding antigen is unknown. The input lacks base qualities; no much larger clone sits a single base away. This record belongs to a study of regulatory T cells in long-lasting Graves disease (dated by TCRdb to 2020 to 2022). Concerning the study at large: Newly diagnosed Graves' disease patients had taken antithyroid drugs for less than 3 months. Persistent Graves' disease patients were compared with newly diagnosed Graves' disease patients by peripheral blood TCR sequencing and RNA sequencing. The study was conducted in China and was registered as a clinical trial. A total of roughly 35 samples underwent TCR sequencing: about 13 from persistent and about 20 from newly diagnosed Graves' disease patients. Study-level results and caveats: The authors noted that the small sample size was a limitation that may lower accuracy. Persistent disease showed preferential use of TRBV28, TRBJ1-2 and TRBJ2-5, whereas newly diagnosed disease favored TRBV20-1 and TRBJ2-1. Only the TCR beta chain was sequenced and analyzed. Lower TCR Shannon entropy and fewer highly expanded clones were observed in persistent Graves' disease patients than in newly diagnosed patients, which suggested clonal expansion. Peripheral blood alone was examined, since thyroid tissue, which constituted the primary lesion, could not be accessed. Persistent patients shared more public clonotypes among themselves (around 2,500) than newly diagnosed patients did (over 900).

The trim is 0 bases for V and 8 bases for J, with a gap of 11 bases between the germline ends. The CDR3 sequence holds 14 residues, the cysteine and phenylalanine included. The read is trimmed to its CDR3 DNA, 42 bases read in frame from base 1. The germline V gene (reference sequence) sets CDR1 to LGHDT and CDR2 to YNNKEL. What the time point label conveys for this sample: newly diagnosed GD, antithyroid drugs for less than 3 months. RNA was extracted from PBMCs in TRIzol for both TCR sequencing and RNA sequencing. The diagnosis of Graves' disease followed American Thyroid Association guidelines. Patients for the study were recruited at an endocrinology department in Xi'an, China. Each patient gave approximately 10 milliliters of peripheral blood, collected in an EDTA anticoagulant tube. PBMCs were isolated by Ficoll Paque Plus density gradient separation without further T cell sorting. An Agilent 2100 Bioanalyzer and agarose gel were used to check RNA quality, while a NanoDrop 2000 measured RNA concentration.

Preparation of the library involved multiplex PCR. Sequencing used an Illumina HiSeq 4000. CDR3 regions were amplified by Arm-PCR with iRepertoire HTBI primers to construct TCR beta libraries. PCR products were gel purified before sequencing. In the original analysis: Gene usage analysis of CDR3 amino acid clonotypes relied on the roughly 58 TRBV and 15 or so TRBJ segments identified across samples. COPE and FqMerger were used to merge filtered high-quality paired reads into contigs. BLAST was used to align contigs to IMGT TRBV, TRBD and TRBJ reference genes, and CDR3 was defined according to IMGT. Any clonotype with a frequency above 0.1% was counted as a highly expanded clone. Shannon entropy was used to measure repertoire diversity, and the Gini coefficient was used to measure V-J evenness. A clonotype found in more than one individual was treated as public. The raw public reads went through TCRdb reprocessing: fastp at Q25, MiXCR clone calling, in-frame beta chains kept. Rows are unified per CDR3 protein, each entry keeping the most common DNA and genes. The V and J calls, along with clone size, are taken from TCRdb and not from the paper's own processing. The table for this sample lists more than 450,000 distinct CDR3 sequences; under 20% of them were counted only once. The ten most abundant clones make up more than 9% of the sample.

This sample also belongs to another study, concerning T cells in Graves' hyperthyroidism and ophthalmopathy. As described in the second report: Stable Graves' hyperthyroidism was defined as the absence of progression to ophthalmopathy over 18 months of follow-up. Hyperthyroidism patients were aged 18 to 65 years and newly diagnosed, with disease duration of less than 2 months. The study excluded patients with uncontrolled infections, other autoimmune diseases, pregnancy or lactation. Clinical symptoms, serum thyroxine and TRAb, thyroid ultrasound, and orbital computed tomography formed the basis for the diagnoses. The TCR CDR3 was subjected to a first round of RT-PCR using the HTBI primer set and the Qiagen OneStep RT-PCR kit. Most expanded thyroid clonotypes (frequency above 0.001) were also detected in blood, suggesting blood repertoires may reflect thyroid immune responses. A 13 V-J signature model separated ophthalmopathy from stable hyperthyroidism, with around 90% sensitivity and 81.08% specificity in cross-validation and 80%/75% in testing. In validation, the model predicted progression to ophthalmopathy a median of around six months before onset, with about 67% sensitivity and about 72% specificity. To identify TCR V-J signatures that set the groups apart, the researchers used a discovery cohort of approximately 98 patients, made up of under 50 with Graves' ophthalmopathy and some 55 with stable Graves' hyperthyroidism. An independent validation cohort of about 19 hyperthyroidism patients and about 15 patients who later progressed to ophthalmopathy tested prospective prediction of ophthalmopathy. The approximately 90 discovery patients were randomly split 7:3 into training and test sets. The study also compared thyroid tissue and blood T-cell repertoires from 5 to 7 Graves' hyperthyroidism patients. After sampling, hyperthyroidism patients received methimazole starting at 30 mg daily, and ophthalmopathy patients received high-dose intravenous methylprednisolone. Libraries were constructed in a second round of multiplex PCR, after which size selection and purification were carried out. Paired-end sequencing of the libraries was performed with 100 bp reads on an Illumina HiSeq2000. SOAPnuke was used to process the raw data, removing reads that contained adapters or uncalled bases, had a mean Phred below 15, or lacked an exact match to the constant primer or identifier. COPE v1.2.5 was used to merge the high-quality paired reads, and each unique nucleotide sequence was defined as a clonotype. MiTCR v1.1 was used to align clonotypes to the IMGT TRBV, TRBD and TRBJ reference segments. Analysis was restricted to V-J combinations with a frequency above 0.0001, which covered roughly 99% of repertoires. The TCS score was defined as F50 (clonal expansion) divided by E x V (chaos), with BLOSUM62-based TCRdist calculated between CDR3 peptides within each V-J. Welch's t-statistics and random forest reduced several hundred V-J features to 13, which were used in a naive Bayes classifier (R e1071). No statistical method was used to set the sample size in advance, and investigators knew the group allocation. The paper reports TCR Vbeta CDR3 sequencing of more than 120 peripheral blood samples: under 45 ophthalmopathy, fewer than 80 hyperthyroidism and approximately 17 progressor patients.

Recombination linked TRBV3-1 to TRBJ2-1; the D gene cannot be named for sure. Sequenced material: peripheral blood mononuclear cells (PBMCs), taken at new diagnosis, from a patient treated with antithyroid drugs. The receptor's source is a man aged 35 to 55 with Graves disease. Donor details come from another sample of the same person, matched by shared clones. The DNA sequence is as follows: TGTGCCAGCAGCCAAGATTTGGGCACGGATGAGCAGTTCTTC. Its product reads: CASSQDLGTDEQFF.